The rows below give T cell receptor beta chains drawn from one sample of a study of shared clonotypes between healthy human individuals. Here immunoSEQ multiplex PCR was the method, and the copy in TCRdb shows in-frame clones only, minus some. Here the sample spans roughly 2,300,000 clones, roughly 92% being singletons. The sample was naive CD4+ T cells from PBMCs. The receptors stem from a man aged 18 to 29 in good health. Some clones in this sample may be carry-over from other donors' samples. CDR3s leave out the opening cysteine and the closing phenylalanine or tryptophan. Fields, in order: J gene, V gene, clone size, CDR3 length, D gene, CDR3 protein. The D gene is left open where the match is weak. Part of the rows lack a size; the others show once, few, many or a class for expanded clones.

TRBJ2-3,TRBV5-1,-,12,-,ASSLDSRADTQY
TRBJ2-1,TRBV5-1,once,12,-,ASSLVGAANEQF
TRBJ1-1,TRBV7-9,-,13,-,ASSSQGGGSTEAF
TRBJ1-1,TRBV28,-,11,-,ASRKRAGRGAF
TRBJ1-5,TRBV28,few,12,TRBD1,ASSLGQGGQPQH
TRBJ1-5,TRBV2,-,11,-,ASSEQREAPQH
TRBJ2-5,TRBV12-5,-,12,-,ASGFSGLQETQY
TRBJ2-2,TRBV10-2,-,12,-,ASTSRWGTGELF
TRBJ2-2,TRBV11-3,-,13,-,ASSLDYQGTGELF
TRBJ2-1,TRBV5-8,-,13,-,ASSLRRRSYNEQF
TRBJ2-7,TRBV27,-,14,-,ASKRGLVASSYEQY
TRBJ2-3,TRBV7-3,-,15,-,ASSRTGTALAHDTQY
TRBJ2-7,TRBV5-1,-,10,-,ASRAGWDEQY
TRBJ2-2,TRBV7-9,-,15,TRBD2,ASSSLRLAGVSGELF
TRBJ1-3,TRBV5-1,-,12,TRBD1,ASSTGTGGNTIY
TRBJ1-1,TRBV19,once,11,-,ASSLDAYTEAF
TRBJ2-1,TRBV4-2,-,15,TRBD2,ASSGERRESSYNEQF
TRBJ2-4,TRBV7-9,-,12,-,ASSLAGDKNIQY
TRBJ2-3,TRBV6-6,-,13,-,ASSYEQAYTDTQY
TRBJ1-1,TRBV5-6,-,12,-,ASSFFQMNTEAF
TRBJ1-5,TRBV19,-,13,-,ASSIGGASNQPQH
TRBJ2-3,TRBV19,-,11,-,ASSIGGTDTQY
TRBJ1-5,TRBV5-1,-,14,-,ASSLGASGSNQPQH
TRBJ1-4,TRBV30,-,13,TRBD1,AWSVVSGGIEKLF
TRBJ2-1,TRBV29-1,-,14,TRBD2,SVLDPGTSTYNEQF
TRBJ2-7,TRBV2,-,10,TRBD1,ASRDRGDGQY
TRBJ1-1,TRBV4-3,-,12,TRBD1,ASSQATGGTEAF
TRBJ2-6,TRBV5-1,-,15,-,ASSSRAINSGANVLT
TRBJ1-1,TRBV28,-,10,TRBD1,ASRIVQGVAF
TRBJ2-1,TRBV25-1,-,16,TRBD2,ASSEGVWREGPYNEQF
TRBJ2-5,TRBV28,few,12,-,ASKEGGTQETQY
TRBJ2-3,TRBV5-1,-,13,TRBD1,ASSPGQVSTDTQY
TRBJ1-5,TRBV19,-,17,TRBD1,ASSLRGQGGNGGNQPQH
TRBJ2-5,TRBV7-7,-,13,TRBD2,ASSLGLAGQETQY
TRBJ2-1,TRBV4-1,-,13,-,ASSQGHGKVNEQF
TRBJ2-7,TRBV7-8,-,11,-,ASAISYSYEQY
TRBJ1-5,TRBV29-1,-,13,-,SVRSGLESNQPQH
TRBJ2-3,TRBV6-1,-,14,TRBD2,ASSEPLAGVYDTQY
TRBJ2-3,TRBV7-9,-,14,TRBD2,ASPSTSGSRPDTQY
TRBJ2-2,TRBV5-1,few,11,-,ASSLGDTGELF
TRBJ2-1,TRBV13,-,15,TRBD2,ASSHRLANSSYNEQF
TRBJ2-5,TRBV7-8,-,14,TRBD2,ASSLIQRGIQETQY